This T cell receptor (beta chain) derives from a study of Graves' ophthalmopathy and Graves' hyperthyroidism. Looking at the study overall: Researchers obtained peripheral blood at initial diagnosis, before any treatment had begun. Notes on the study in general: A majority of expanded thyroid clonotypes exceeding 0.001 frequency were likewise present in blood.

RNA served as the template for amplifying TCR beta CDR3 regions. First-round RT-PCR relied on HTBI primers, and a second-round multiplex PCR came next. TCRdb reprocessed the multiplex PCR reads with MiXCR, giving one entry per CDR3 protein. The table has hundreds of thousands of distinct CDR3 sequences, 21% seen once. Diagnosis relied on clinical symptoms, serum thyroxine, TRAb, thyroid ultrasound and orbital computed tomography. This clonotype was found many times. No antigen is known for it. Germline assignment: CDR1 DFQATT and CDR2 SNEGSKA (reference sequence). The trim removed 0 bases at V and 5 bases at J, leaving 3 bases unmatched. This CDR3 comprises 16 residues.

The J gene is TRBJ2-2, the V gene TRBV20-1; TRBD2 matches 13 bases. Material: peripheral blood. The TCR comes from a woman between 18 and 30 years old with stable Graves' hyperthyroidism. In DNA form, the CDR3 reads TGCAGTGCTAGAGATGGACTAGCGGGAGAAACCGGGGAGCTGTTTTTT. It translates to CSARDGLAGETGELFF.